This T cell receptor (beta chain) is from a study of blood T cells in healthy people across ages. This clonotype has more than one count but fewer than ten. What it binds is not known. Germline lookup yields CDR1 SGHTA and CDR2 FQGTGA. The CDR3 loop spans 14 amino acids. Trimming removed 7 bases from V and 3 bases from J, with 15 bases in between. Study-wide findings and caveats: Long-lived donors carried more naive CD4+ cells and greater diversity than aged donors.

A J-beta primer mix and a sample-barcoded 5' primer were used in a second PCR of roughly 6 to 12 cycles. A single record per CDR3 protein comes from TCRdb applying MiXCR to the 5' RACE reads. The profile shows some 880,000 distinct CDR3 sequences, under 40% of them singletons. This chain connects TRBV7-3 to TRBJ1-1, with no clear D. Specimen: blood. The sequence derives from a man in his late teens or twenties in good health. The CDR3 sequence: CASTERAVDTEAFF. The CDR3 bases are TGTGCCAGCACCGAACGGGCAGTAGACACTGAAGCTTTCTTT.